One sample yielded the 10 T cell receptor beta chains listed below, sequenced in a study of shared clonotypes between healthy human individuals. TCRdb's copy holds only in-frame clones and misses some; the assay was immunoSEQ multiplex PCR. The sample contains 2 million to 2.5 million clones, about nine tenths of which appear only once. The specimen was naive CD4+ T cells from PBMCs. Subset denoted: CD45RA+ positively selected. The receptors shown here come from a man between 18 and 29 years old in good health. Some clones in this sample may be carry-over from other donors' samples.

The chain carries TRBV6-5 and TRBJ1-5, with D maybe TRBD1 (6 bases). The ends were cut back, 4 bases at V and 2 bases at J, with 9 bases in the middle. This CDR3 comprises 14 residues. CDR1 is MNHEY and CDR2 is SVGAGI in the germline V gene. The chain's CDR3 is CASSSGTRNQPQHF. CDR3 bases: TGTGCCAGCAGTTCCGGGACACGCAATCAGCCCCAGCATTTT.

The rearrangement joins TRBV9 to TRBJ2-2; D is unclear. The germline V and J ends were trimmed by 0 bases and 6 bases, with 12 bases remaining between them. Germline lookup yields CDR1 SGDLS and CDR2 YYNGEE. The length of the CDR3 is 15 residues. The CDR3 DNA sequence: TGTGCCAGCAGCGTAGTTAAAGGCAGGTCCGGGGAGCTGTTTTTT. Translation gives CASSVVKGRSGELFF.

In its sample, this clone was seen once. CDR3 sequence (DNA): TGTGCCAGCAGCTCCCTTCGGGGTCAAGGAGGCCATGAGCAGTTCTTC. Protein sequence: CASSSLRGQGGHEQFF. This sequence joins TRBV11-1 and TRBJ2-1; D is possibly TRBD2 (5 bases). This CDR3 contains 16 residues. The germline V gene encodes CDR1 SGHAT and CDR2 FQDESV (reference sequence). V lost 4 bases and J lost 8, with 21 bases in between.

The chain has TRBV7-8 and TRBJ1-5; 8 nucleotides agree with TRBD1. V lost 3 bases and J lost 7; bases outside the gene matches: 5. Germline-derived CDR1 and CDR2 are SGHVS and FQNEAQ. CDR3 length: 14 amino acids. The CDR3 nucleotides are TGTGCCAGCAGCTTTGACAGGGGTAGCCAGCCCCAGCATTTT. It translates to CASSFDRGSQPQHF. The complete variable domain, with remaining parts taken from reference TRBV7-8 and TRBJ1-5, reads GAGVSQSPRYKVAKRGQDVALRCDPISGHVSLFWYQQALGQGPEFLTYFQNEAQLDKSGLPSDRFFAERPEGSVSTLKIQRTQQEDSAVYLCASSFDRGSQPQHFGDGTRLSIL.

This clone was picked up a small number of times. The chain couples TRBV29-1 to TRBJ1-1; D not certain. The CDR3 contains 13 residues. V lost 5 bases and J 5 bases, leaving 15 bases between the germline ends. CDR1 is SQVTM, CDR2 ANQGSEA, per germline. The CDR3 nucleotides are TGCAGCGTTAAGTATATAACGGGGACTGAAGCTTTCTTT. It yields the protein CSVKYITGTEAFF.

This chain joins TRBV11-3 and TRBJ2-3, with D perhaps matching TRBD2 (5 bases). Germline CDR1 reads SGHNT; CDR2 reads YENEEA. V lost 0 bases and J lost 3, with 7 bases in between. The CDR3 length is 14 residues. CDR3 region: CASSLDPGTDTQYF. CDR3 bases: TGTGCCAGCAGCTTAGATCCGGGAACAGATACGCAGTATTTT.

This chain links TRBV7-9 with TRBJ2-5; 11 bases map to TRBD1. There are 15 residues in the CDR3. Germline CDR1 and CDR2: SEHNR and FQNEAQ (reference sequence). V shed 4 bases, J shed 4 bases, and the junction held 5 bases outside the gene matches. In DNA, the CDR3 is TGTGCCAGCAGCTCTTCGGGGACAGGGGGAGAGACCCAGTACTTC. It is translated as CASSSSGTGGETQYF.

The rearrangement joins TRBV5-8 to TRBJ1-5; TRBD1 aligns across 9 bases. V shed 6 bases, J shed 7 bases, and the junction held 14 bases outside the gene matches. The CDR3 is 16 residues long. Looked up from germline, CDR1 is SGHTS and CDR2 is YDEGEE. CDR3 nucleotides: TGTGCCAGCACCACCCCTGCGGGGACAGGGTCACAGCCCCAGCATTTT. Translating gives CASTTPAGTGSQPQHF. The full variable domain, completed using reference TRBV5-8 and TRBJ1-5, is EAGVTQSPTHLIKTRGQQATLRCSPISGHTSVYWYQQALGLGLQFLLWYDEGEERNRGNFPPRFSGRQFPNYSSELNVNALELEDSALYLCASTTPAGTGSQPQHFGDGTRLSIL.

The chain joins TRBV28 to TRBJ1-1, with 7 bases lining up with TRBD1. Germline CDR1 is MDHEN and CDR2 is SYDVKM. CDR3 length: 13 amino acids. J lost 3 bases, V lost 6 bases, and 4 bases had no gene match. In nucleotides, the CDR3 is TGTGCCAGCAGGGGACAGCACTACACTGAAGCTTTCTTT. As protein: CASRGQHYTEAFF. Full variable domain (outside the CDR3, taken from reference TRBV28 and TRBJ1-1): DVKVTQSSRYLVKRTGEKVFLECVQDMDHENMFWYRQDPGLGLRLIYFSYDVKMKEKGDIPEGYSVSREKKERFSLILESASTNQTSMYLCASRGQHYTEAFFGQGTRLTVV.

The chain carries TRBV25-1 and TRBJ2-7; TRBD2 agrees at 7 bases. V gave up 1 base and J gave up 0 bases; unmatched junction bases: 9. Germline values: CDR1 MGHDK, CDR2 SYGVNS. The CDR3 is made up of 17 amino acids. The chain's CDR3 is CASSELPSGPISYEQYF. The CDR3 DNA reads TGTGCCAGCAGTGAATTGCCTAGCGGCCCGATCTCCTACGAGCAGTACTTC.